This TCR beta chain stems from a study of regulatory T cells in long-lasting Graves disease. The table lists this clonotype with many counts. Described time point: newly diagnosed GD, antithyroid drugs for less than 3 months. Generation of the TCR library employed RNA extracted from PBMCs. To make TCR beta libraries, researchers used iRepertoire HTBI primers and Arm-PCR of CDR3 regions. In TCRdb, the multiplex PCR reads were re-called with MiXCR into one record per CDR3 protein. The sample yields 680,000 or so distinct CDR3 sequences, roughly 16% seen once. This CDR3 region has 18 residues. With 3 bases removed from V and 5 bases from J, the gap between germline ends came to 25 bases. CDR1 and CDR2 (germline): SGHTA, FQGNSA. The sample was also linked to a second study, of T cells in Graves' hyperthyroidism and ophthalmopathy. As reported in that work: Blood also showed most of the thyroid clonotypes that were expanded above 0.001.

This specimen consisted of peripheral blood mononuclear cells (PBMCs), obtained at new diagnosis, from a patient treated with antithyroid drugs. The sequence came from a woman aged 25-40 years with Graves disease. The chain employs TRBV7-2 and TRBJ2-5, with D perhaps TRBD1 (6 bases). The CDR3 protein is CASSFAITGLNVQETQYF. CDR3 in DNA: TGTGCCAGCAGCTTTGCCATCACAGGGCTCAATGTCCAGGAGACCCAGTACTTC.